This T cell receptor (beta chain) was captured in a study of response to subunit inactivated influenza vaccine. The CDR3 runs 14 residues. Trimming removed 6 bases from V and 10 bases from J; junction bases left unmatched: 11. TCRdb passed the RT-PCR reads through MiXCR, listing each CDR3 protein once. This table holds about 540,000 distinct CDR3 sequences, less than 25% found once. These sequences were also reported in another study, on T cells expressing NK-cell markers. This second report adds: UMIs were included in TCR beta cDNA generated by 5'RACE template switching. Several experiments added an anti-gamma-delta TCR antibody to sort only alpha-beta TCR T cells.

The chain couples TRBV12-3 or TRBV12-4 to TRBJ1-4; 7 bases match TRBD1. This receptor was obtained from a man between 45 and 60 years old who received an inactivated influenza vaccine. Specimen: CD4+ T cells sorted from PBMCs, collected 11 to 12 days after vaccination. CDR3 sequence: CASSHTTGARKLFF. The CDR3 DNA is TGTGCCAGCAGCCATACAACAGGGGCTCGAAAACTGTTTTTT.